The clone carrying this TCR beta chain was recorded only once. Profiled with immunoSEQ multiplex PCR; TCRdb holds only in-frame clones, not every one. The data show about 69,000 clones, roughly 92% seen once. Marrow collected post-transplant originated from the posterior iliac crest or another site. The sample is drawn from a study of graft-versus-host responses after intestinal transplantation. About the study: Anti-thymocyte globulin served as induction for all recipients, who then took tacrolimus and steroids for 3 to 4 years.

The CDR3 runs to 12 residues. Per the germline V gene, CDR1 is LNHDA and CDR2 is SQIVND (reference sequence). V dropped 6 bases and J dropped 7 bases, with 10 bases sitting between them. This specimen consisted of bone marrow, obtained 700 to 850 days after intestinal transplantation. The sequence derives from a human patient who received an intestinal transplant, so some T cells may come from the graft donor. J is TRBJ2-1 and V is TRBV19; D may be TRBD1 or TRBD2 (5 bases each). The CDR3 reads CASRGTLNEQFF. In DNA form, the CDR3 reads TGTGCCAGTAGGGGGACCTTGAATGAGCAGTTCTTC.